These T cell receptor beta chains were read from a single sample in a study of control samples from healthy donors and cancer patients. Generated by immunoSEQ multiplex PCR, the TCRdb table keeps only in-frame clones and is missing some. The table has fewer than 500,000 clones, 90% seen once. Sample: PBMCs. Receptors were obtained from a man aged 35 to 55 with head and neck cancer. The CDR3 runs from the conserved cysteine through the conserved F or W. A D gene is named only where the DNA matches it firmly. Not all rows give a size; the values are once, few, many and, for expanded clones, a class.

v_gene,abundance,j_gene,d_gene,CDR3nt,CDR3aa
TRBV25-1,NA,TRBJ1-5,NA,TGTGCCAGCAGTGAATACGGCAATCAGCCCCAGCATTTT,CASSEYGNQPQHF
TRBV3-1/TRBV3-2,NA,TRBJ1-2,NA,TGTGCCAGCAGCCAAGGACAAACTAACTATGGCTGCACCTTC,CASSQGQTNYGCTF
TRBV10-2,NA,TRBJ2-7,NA,TGCGCCAGCATGAACTACCAGGAGGTAGACGAGCAGTACTTC,CASMNYQEVDEQYF
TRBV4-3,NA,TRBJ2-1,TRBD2,TGCGCCAGCAGCCAAATAGCGGGGATACCCGGCAATGAGCAGTTCTTC,CASSQIAGIPGNEQFF
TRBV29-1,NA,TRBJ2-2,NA,TGCAGCGTTGACAGGGGGGTCAGCGGGGAGCTGTTTTTT,CSVDRGVSGELFF
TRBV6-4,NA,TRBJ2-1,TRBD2,TGTGCCAGCAGTGGCACTCCCGGGACTACTTTCAATGAGCAGTTCTTC,CASSGTPGTTFNEQFF
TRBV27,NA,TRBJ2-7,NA,TGTGCCAGCAGTTCAACAGGGCCCCAAGCCTACGAGCAGTACTTC,CASSSTGPQAYEQYF
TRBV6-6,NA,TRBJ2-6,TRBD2,TGTGGCTGTGCGGGGGCTGGGGCCAACGTCCTGACTTTC,CGCAGAGANVLTF
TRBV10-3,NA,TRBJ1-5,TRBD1,TGTGCCATCAGTGAGTCCCGGGACAGAAATCAGCCCCAGCATTTT,CAISESRDRNQPQHF
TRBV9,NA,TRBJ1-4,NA,TGTGCCAGCAGCGTAGGAGGGACTGGCGATGAAAAACTGTTTTTT,CASSVGGTGDEKLFF
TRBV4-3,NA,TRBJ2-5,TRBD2,TGCGCCAGCAGCCAAGATCCTAGCGGGGGAACCGCGGAGACCCAGTACTTC,CASSQDPSGGTAETQYF
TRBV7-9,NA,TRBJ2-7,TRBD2,TGTGCCAGCAGCTTATTCGGGACTAGCGGGAGGTACGAGCAGTACTTC,CASSLFGTSGRYEQYF
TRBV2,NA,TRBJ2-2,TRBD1,TGTGCCAGCGGGGGGACAGGTCGGAACACCGGGGAGCTGTTTTTT,CASGGTGRNTGELFF
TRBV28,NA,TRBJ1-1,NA,TGTGCCAGTTCTGGGTCCCCAGCGTCCTTAATGAACACTGAAGCTTTCTTT,CASSGSPASLMNTEAFF
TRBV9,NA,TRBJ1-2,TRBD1,TGTGCCAGCAGCAAGGAGGACAGGAATGGCTACACCTTC,CASSKEDRNGYTF
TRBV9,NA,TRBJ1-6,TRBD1,TGTGCCAGCAGCGGGCCGGGACAGGGATCTGGATCACCCCTCCACTTT,CASSGPGQGSGSPLHF
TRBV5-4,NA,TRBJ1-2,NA,TGTGCCAGCAGCCCGGCCCGGCAGGGATCGTATGGCTACACCTTC,CASSPARQGSYGYTF
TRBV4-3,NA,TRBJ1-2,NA,TGCGCCAGCAGCCAAGGTCCAGGGAGCTACACCTTC,CASSQGPGSYTF
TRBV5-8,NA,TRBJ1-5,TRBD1,TGTGCCAGCAGCTTGAACAGGGGGCTTAGCAATCAGCCCCAGCATTTT,CASSLNRGLSNQPQHF
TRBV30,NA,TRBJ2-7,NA,TGTGCCTGCCGGGCGGGGGCCGGGTACGAGCAGTACTTC,CACRAGAGYEQYF
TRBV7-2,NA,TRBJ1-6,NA,TGTGCCAGCACCCCAACCCCCAGGAGCTCCTATAATTCACCCCTCCACTTT,CASTPTPRSSYNSPLHF
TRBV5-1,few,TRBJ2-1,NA,TGCGCCAGCGGGGCAGGTCTTGGCAGTGAGCAGTTCTTC,CASGAGLGSEQFF
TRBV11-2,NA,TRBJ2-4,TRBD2,TGTGCCAGCAGCACCTCGGGGACTAGCGGGACGGGAAACATTCAGTACTTC,CASSTSGTSGTGNIQYF
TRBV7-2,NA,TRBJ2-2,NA,TGTGCCAGCAGCTTAGCCGGGACGGGAAACACCGGGGAGCTGTTTTTT,CASSLAGTGNTGELFF
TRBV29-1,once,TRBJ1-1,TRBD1,TGCAGCGTCTCAGGGGGAGGTACTGAAGCTTTCTTT,CSVSGGGTEAFF
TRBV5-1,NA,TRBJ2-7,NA,TGCGCCAGCAGCCGGGGCATGGGTTTCCACGAGCAGTACTTC,CASSRGMGFHEQYF
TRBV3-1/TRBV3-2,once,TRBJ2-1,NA,TGTGCCAGCAGCCAGGTTCCCGGGAACAATGAGCAGTTCTTC,CASSQVPGNNEQFF
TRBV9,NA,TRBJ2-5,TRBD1,TGTGCCAGCAGCCTCGGGACAGGGACATGGGAGACCCAGTACTTC,CASSLGTGTWETQYF
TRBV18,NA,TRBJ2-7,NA,TGTGCCAGCTCATCCGACTACGAGCAGTACTTC,CASSSDYEQYF
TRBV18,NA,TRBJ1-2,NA,TGTGCCAGCTCACCGTCTCCAGGGAAGGGGGGCTACACCTTC,CASSPSPGKGGYTF
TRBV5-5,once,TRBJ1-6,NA,TGTGCCAGCAGCTTGGGGGCCATAGGTTCACCCCTCCACTTT,CASSLGAIGSPLHF
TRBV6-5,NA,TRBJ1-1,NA,TGTGCCAGCAGTTACTCAGAGTTGGGGGACACTGAAGCTTTCTTT,CASSYSELGDTEAFF
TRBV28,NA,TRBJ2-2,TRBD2,TGTGCCAGCAGTTATTGGGCACGCCGGGAGGGTGGGCTGTTTTTT,CASSYWARREGGLFF
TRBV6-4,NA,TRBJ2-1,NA,TGTGCCAGCAGTGACGCTAACGGAGGGGCCTACAATGAGCAGTTCTTC,CASSDANGGAYNEQFF
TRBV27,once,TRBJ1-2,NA,TGTGCCAGCGCTAAAGGGACATCCTATGGCTACACCTTC,CASAKGTSYGYTF
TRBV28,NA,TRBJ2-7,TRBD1,TGTGCCAGCAGTTTATGGGGGACAGGGGATTATTACGAGCAGTACTTC,CASSLWGTGDYYEQYF
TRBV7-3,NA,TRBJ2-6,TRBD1,TGTGCCAGCAGCCAGGGGGCTGGTGGGGCCAACGTCCTGACTTTC,CASSQGAGGANVLTF
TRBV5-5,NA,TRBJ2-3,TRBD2,TGTGCCAGCAGCTTGCTAGCGGGGGGCCACACAGATACGCAGTATTTT,CASSLLAGGHTDTQYF
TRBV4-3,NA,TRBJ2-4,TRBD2,TGCGCCAGCAGCCAAGATTTGGGGGGGATAGCCAAAAACATTCAGTACTTC,CASSQDLGGIAKNIQYF
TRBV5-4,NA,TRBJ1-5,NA,TGTGCCAGCAAGAAAGTATGGAATCAGCCCCAGCATTTT,CASKKVWNQPQHF
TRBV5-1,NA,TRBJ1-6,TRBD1,TGCGCCAGCAGCTTGATAGGGGGCGGTTCACCCCTCCACTTT,CASSLIGGGSPLHF
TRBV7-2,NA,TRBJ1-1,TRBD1,TGTGCCAGCGGAGCGACAGGGGGAAACACTGAAGCTTTCTTT,CASGATGGNTEAFF
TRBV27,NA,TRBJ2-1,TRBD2,TGTGCCAGCAGTTCAGGACTAGCGGGAGGGGACAATGAGCAGTTCTTC,CASSSGLAGGDNEQFF
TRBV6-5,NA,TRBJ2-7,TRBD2,TGTGCCAGCAGTTCCCGACTAGCGGAAGCCTACGAGCAGTACTTC,CASSSRLAEAYEQYF
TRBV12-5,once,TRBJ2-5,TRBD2,TGTGCTAGTGGTTTGGTACAGGGTGGCAGGACGGGGGGGCCGGAACAAGAGACCCAGTACTTC,CASGLVQGGRTGGPEQETQYF
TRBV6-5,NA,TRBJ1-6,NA,TGTGCCAGCGAGTCTAGCTCCTATAATTCACCCCTCCACTTT,CASESSSYNSPLHF